This T cell receptor (beta chain) appears in the sequencing data of a study of cytomegalovirus exposure and HLA in healthy donors. Study results and caveats: Within an earlier analysis, most TCR beta V segments proved productive either about 87% or about 30% of the time. Through in vitro validation, a few CMV-associated chains were shown to be specific for CMV antigens.

The germline V gene encodes CDR1 SQVTM and CDR2 ANQGSEA. The CDR3 runs 13 residues. V shed 7 bases, J shed 8 bases, and the junction held 5 bases outside the gene matches. As regards this clone: What it binds is unknown.

PCR amplification relied on 60 Vbeta primers (plus 13 Jbeta primers). The table came from immunoSEQ multiplex PCR; TCRdb's copy has only in-frame clones and leaves some out. The sample has roughly 120,000 clones, 73% seen once. Sequencing input: PBMCs. This clonotype was obtained from a man in his sixties in good health and CMV-seropositive. V gene TRBV29-1 combines with J gene TRBJ2-1, with 13 nucleotides matching TRBD2. The CDR3 region is CSAAGTSGDEQFF. Here the CDR3 DNA reads TGCAGCGCCGCCGGGACTAGCGGGGATGAGCAGTTCTTC.